This T cell receptor (beta chain) was obtained from a study of blood T cells in healthy people across ages. Whole-study results and caveats: It was the long-lived donors that had more naive CD4+ cells and higher diversity than aged donors. The fall in TCR beta diversity per million T cells was roughly linear with age.

V lost 5 bases, J lost 13 bases, and 15 bases lay in between. The CDR3 is made up of 13 amino acids. Per the germline V gene, CDR1 is MDHEN and CDR2 is SYDVKM. This clonotype has more than one count but fewer than ten. Its antigen is as yet unknown. Then a second PCR, running roughly 7 to 11 cycles, was carried out with a sample-barcoded 5' primer and a J-beta primer mix. In TCRdb, the 5' RACE reads were re-called with MiXCR into one record per CDR3 protein. The sample consists of 650,000 to 900,000 distinct CDR3 sequences, around 62% of them appearing once. Sequencing was carried out using blood. The V gene is TRBV28, the J gene TRBJ1-6; D perhaps matches TRBD1 (6 bases). The TCR was taken from a young man in good health. In nucleotides, the CDR3 is TGTGCCAGCAGTCCCGACAGGAGTTCGCCCCTCCACTTT. Protein: CASSPDRSSPLHF.